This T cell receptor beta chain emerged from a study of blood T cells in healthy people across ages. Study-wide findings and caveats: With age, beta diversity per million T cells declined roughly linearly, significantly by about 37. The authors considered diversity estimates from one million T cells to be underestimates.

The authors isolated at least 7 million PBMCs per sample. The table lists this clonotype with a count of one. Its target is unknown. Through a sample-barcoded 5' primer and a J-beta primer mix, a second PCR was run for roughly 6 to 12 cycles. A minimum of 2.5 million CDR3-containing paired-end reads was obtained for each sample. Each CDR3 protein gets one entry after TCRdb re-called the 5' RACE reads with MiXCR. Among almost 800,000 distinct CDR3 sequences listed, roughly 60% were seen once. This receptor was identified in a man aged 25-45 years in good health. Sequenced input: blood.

The CDR3 sequence is CSARETGYLNEQFF. In DNA, the CDR3 is TGCAGTGCTAGAGAAACGGGCTATCTCAATGAGCAGTTCTTC. The rearrangement links TRBV20-1 to TRBJ2-1; D remains ambiguous. The CDR3 sequence is 14 residues long. CDR1 DFQATT and CDR2 SNEGSKA come from the germline V gene (reference sequence). Trimming cost V 0 bases and J 6 bases, with 12 bases left between them.